This T cell receptor (beta chain) was observed in a study of monozygotic twins with inflammatory bowel disease. With the 5' RACE reads reprocessed, TCRdb shows one record per CDR3 protein and no DNA. The specimen's table records more than 350,000 distinct CDR3 sequences. Researchers collected over 2 ml of blood per donor. The receptor comes from a human donor with ulcerative colitis or Crohn's disease, or a healthy co-twin of an affected twin (not recorded which). The specimen was blood.

Here the CDR3 reads CASSTGLAGGGQETQYF. The chain employs TRBV7-6 and TRBJ2-5; there is no DNA to check the TCRdb D call of TRBD2. The germline V gene has CDR1 SGHVS and CDR2 FNYEAQ. The CDR3 spans 17 residues.